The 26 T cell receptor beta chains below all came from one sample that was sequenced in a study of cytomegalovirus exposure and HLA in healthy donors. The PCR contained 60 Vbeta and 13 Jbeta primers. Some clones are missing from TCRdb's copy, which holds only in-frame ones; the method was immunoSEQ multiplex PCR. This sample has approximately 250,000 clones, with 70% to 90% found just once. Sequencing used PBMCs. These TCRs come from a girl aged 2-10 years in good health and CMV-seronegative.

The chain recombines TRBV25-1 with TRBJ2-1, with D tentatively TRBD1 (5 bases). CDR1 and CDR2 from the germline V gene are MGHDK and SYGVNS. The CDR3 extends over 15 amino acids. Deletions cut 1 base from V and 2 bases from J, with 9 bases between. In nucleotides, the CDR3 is TGTGCCAGCAGTGAATCCGGCAGGGCCTACAATGAGCAGTTCTTC. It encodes CASSESGRAYNEQFF.

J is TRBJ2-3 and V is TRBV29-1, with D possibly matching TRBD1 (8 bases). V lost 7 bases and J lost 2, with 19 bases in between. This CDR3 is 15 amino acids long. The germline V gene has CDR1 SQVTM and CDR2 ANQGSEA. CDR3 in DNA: TGCAGCGCCACAGGGGGGAGGGCTAACACAGATACGCAGTATTTT. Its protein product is CSATGGRANTDTQYF.

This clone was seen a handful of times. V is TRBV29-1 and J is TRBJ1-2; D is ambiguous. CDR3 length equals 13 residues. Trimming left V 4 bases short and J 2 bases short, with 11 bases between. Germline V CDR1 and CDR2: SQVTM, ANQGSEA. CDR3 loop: CSVVLPRNYGYTF. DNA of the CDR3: TGCAGCGTTGTTCTTCCACGGAACTATGGCTACACCTTC.

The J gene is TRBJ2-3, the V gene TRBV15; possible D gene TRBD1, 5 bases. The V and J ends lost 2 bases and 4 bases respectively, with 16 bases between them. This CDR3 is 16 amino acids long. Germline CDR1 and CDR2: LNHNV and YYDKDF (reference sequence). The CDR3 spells CATSRHFRGRADTQYF. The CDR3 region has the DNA TGTGCCACCAGCAGACATTTTAGGGGTAGGGCAGATACGCAGTATTTT.

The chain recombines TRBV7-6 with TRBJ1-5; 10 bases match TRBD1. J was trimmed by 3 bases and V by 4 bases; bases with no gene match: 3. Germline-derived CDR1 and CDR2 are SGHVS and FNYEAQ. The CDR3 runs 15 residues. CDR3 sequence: CASSSGQGNNQPQHF. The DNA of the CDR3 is TGTGCCAGCAGCTCGGGACAGGGGAACAATCAGCCCCAGCATTTT.

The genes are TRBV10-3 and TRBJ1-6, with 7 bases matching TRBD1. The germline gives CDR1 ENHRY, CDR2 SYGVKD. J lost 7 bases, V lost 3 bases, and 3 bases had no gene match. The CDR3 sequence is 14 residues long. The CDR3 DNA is TGTGCCATCAGTGATGCCAGGGGGAATTCACCCCTCCACTTT. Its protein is CAISDARGNSPLHF.

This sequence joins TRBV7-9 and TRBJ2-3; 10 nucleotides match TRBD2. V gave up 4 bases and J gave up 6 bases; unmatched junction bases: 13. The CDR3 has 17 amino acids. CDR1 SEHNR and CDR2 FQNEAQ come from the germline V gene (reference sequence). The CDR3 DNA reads TGTGCCAGCAGCTCTCCTAGCGGGAGAATGGTTTCGGATACGCAGTATTTT. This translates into CASSSPSGRMVSDTQYF.

CDR3 bases: TGCGCCAGCAGCTTGGGCCGGGGGACAGACCTAAACATTCAGTACTTC. It specifies CASSLGRGTDLNIQYF. V and J are TRBV5-1 and TRBJ2-4; D might be TRBD1 (7 bases). The V gene lost 0 bases and the J gene lost 6 bases, with 16 bases spanning the gap. The germline gives CDR1 SGHRS, CDR2 YFSETQ. CDR3 size: 16 residues.

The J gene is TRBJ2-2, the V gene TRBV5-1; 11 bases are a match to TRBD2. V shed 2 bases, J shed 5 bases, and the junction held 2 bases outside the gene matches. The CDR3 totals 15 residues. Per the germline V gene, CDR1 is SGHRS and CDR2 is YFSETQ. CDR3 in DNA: TGCGCCAGCAGCTTACTAGCGGGAGATACCGGGGAGCTGTTTTTT. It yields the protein CASSLLAGDTGELFF.

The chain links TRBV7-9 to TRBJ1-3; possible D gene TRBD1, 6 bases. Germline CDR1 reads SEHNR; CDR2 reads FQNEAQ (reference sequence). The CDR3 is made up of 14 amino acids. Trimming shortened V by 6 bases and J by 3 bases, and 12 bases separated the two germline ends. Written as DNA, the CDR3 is TGTGCCAGCAGTCCTAGGGGGAGTGGAAACACCATATATTTT. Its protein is CASSPRGSGNTIYF.

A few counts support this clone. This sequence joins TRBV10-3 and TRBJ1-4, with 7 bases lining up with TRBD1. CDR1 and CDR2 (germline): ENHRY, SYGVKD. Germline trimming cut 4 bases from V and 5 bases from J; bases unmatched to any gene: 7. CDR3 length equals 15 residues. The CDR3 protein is CAISGTGARNEKLFF. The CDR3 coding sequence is TGTGCCATCAGTGGCACAGGGGCAAGGAATGAAAAACTGTTTTTT.

The CDR3 region is CASSARTEDAGVLYF. CDR3 coding DNA: TGTGCCAGCAGCGCAAGGACGGAAGACGCGGGGGTCCTGTACTTC. V gene TRBV7-8 combines with J gene TRBJ2-5; 7 positions match TRBD2. Germline CDR1 and CDR2: SGHVS and FQNEAQ. After removal of 5 bases from V and 13 bases from J, the junction contained 19 bases not matched to a gene. The CDR3 sequence is 15 residues long. Looking up the rest from reference TRBV7-8 and TRBJ2-5 gives the full variable domain: GAGVSQSPRYKVAKRGQDVALRCDPISGHVSLFWYQQALGQGPEFLTYFQNEAQLDKSGLPSDRFFAERPEGSVSTLKIQRTQQEDSAVYLCASSARTEDAGVLYFGPGTRLLVL.

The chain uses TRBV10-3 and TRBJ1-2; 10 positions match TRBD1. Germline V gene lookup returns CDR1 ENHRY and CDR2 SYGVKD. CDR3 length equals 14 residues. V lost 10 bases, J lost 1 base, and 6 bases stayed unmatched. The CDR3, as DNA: TGTGCCACCAAAGGACAGGGGGGTAACTATGGCTACACCTTC. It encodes CATKGQGGNYGYTF.

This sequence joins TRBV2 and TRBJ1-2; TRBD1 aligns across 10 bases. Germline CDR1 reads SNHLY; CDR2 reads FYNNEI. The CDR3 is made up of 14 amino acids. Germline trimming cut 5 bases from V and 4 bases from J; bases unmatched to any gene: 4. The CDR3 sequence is CASSQTGGAYGYTF. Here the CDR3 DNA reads TGTGCCAGCAGTCAGACAGGGGGCGCCTATGGCTACACCTTC.

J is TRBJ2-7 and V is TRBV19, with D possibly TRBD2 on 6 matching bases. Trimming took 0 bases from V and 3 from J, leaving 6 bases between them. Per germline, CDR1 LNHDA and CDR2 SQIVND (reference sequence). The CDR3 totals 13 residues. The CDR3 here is CASSIEGGYEQYF. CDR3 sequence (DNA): TGTGCCAGTAGTATAGAGGGAGGCTACGAGCAGTACTTC. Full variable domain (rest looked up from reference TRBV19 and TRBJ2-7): DGGITQSPKYLFRKEGQNVTLSCEQNLNHDAMYWYRQDPGQGLRLIYYSQIVNDFQKGDIAEGYSVSREKKESFPLTVTSAQKNPTAFYLCASSIEGGYEQYFGPGTRLTVT.

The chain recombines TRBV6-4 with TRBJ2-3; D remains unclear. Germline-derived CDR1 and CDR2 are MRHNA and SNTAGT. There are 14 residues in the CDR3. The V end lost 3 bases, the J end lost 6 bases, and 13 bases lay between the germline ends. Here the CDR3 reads CASSDFPNGDTQYF. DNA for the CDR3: TGTGCCAGCAGTGATTTTCCGAACGGGGATACGCAGTATTTT.

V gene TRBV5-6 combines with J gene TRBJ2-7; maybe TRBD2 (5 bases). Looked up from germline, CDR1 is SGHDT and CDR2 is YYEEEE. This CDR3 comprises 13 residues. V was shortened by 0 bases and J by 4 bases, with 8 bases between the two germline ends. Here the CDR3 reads CASSLDPGYEQYF. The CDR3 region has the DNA TGTGCCAGCAGCTTGGACCCGGGGTACGAGCAGTACTTC.

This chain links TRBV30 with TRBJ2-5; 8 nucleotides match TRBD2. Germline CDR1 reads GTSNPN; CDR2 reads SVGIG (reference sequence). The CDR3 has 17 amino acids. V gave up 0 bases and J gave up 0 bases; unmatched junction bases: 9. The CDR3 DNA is TGTGCCTGGAGTGTAGGCCCAAGCGGGGGCTACCAAGAGACCCAGTACTTC. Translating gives CAWSVGPSGGYQETQYF.

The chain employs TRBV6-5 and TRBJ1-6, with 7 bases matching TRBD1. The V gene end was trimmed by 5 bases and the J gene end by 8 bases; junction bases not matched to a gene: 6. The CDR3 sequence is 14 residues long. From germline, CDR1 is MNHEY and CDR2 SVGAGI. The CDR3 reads CASSQQGPYSPLHF. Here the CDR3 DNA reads TGTGCCAGCAGTCAACAGGGGCCATATTCACCCCTCCACTTT.

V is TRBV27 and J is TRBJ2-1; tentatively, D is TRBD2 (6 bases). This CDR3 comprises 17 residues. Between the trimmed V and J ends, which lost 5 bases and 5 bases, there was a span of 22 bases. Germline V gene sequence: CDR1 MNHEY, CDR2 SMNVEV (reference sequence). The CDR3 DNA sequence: TGTGCCAGCAGTGGGGGGTGGGGCCTTCACGGAGACAATGAGCAGTTCTTC. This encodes CASSGGWGLHGDNEQFF.

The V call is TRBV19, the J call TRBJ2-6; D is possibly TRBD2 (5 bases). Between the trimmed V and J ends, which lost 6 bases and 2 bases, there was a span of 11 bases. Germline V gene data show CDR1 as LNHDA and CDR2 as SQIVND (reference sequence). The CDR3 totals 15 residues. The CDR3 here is CASSRDPAGANVLTF. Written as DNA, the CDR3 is TGTGCCAGTAGCCGGGATCCGGCTGGGGCCAACGTCCTGACTTTC. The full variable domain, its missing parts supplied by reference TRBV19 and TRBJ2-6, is DGGITQSPKYLFRKEGQNVTLSCEQNLNHDAMYWYRQDPGQGLRLIYYSQIVNDFQKGDIAEGYSVSREKKESFPLTVTSAQKNPTAFYLCASSRDPAGANVLTFGAGSRLTVL.

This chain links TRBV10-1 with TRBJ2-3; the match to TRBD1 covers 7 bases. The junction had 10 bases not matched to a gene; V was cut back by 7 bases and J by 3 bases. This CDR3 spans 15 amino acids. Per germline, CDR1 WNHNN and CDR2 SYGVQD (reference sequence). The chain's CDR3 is CASIPKGAGTDTQYF. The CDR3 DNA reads TGCGCCAGCATCCCTAAGGGGGCAGGTACAGATACGCAGTATTTT.

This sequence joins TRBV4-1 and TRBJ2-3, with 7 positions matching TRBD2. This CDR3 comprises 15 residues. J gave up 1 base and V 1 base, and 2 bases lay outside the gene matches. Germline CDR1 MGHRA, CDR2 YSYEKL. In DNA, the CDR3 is TGCGCCAGCAGCCAAGGCCTAGCGGGCACAGATACGCAGTATTTT. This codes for CASSQGLAGTDTQYF.

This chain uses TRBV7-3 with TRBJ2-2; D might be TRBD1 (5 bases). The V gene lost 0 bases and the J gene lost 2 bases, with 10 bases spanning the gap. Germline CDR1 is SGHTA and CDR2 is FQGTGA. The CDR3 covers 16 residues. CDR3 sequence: CASSLTARANTGELFF. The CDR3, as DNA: TGTGCCAGCAGCTTAACGGCCAGGGCAAACACCGGGGAGCTGTTTTTT.

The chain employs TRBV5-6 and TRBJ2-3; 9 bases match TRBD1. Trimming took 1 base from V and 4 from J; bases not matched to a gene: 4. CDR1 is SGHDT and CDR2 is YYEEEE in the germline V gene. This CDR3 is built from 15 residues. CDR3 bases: TGTGCCAGCAGCTTGAAACGACAGGGGGCAGATACGCAGTATTTT. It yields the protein CASSLKRQGADTQYF. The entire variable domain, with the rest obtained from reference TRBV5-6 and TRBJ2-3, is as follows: DAGVTQSPTHLIKTRGQQVTLRCSPKSGHDTVSWYQQALGQGPQFIFQYYEEEERQRGNFPDRFSGHQFPNYSSELNVNALLLGDSALYLCASSLKRQGADTQYFGPGTRLTVL.

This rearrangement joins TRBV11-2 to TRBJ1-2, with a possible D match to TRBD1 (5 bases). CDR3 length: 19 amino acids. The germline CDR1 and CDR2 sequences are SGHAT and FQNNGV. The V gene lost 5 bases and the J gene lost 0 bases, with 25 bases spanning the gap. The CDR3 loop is CASSLTHRPNRQSNYGYTF. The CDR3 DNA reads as TGTGCCAGCAGCCTAACCCACCGCCCCAATAGACAGTCTAACTATGGCTACACCTTC. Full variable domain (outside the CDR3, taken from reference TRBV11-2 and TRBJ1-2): EAGVAQSPRYKIIEKRQSVAFWCNPISGHATLYWYQQILGQGPKLLIQFQNNGVVDDSQLPKDRFSAERLKGVDSTLKIQPAKLEDSAVYLCASSLTHRPNRQSNYGYTFGSGTRLTVV.